The 8 T cell receptor beta chains given below trace back to one sample, sequenced in a study of radiotherapy plus CTLA-4 blockade in lung cancer. Using immunoSEQ multiplex PCR, the repertoire was profiled, and TCRdb retains in-frame clones only, with some absent. The data show 80,000 to 95,000 clones, roughly 80% seen once. The specimen comprised peripheral blood, sampled from a patient treated with radiotherapy plus ipilimumab. Source of these receptors: a human donor with non-small cell lung cancer who had stable disease on radiotherapy plus ipilimumab.

In its sample, this clone was seen a few times. The chain links TRBV20-1 to TRBJ1-3, with D perhaps matching TRBD1 (6 bases). This CDR3 spans 11 amino acids. Per the germline V gene, CDR1 is DFQATT and CDR2 is SNEGSKA (reference sequence). Trimming removed 5 bases from V and 8 bases from J, with 10 bases in between. CDR3 nucleotides: TGCAGTGCTCCACGGGGGCACACCATATATTTT. This codes for CSAPRGHTIYF.

This chain links TRBV10-1 with TRBJ2-2, with no clear D. The CDR3 covers 14 residues. V lost 2 bases to trimming and J lost 4 bases, with 8 bases between them. Germline CDR1 WNHNN, CDR2 SYGVQD (reference sequence). CDR3 DNA: TGCGCCAGCAGTGAGGGCTTAGGCACCGGGGAGCTGTTTTTT. Amino acids: CASSEGLGTGELFF.

The CDR3 nucleotides read TGTGCCAGCATCTACGACCGAAATGGCCCCCAGCATTTT. Protein sequence: CASIYDRNGPQHF. The rearrangement joins TRBV28 to TRBJ1-5; D is ambiguous. The V end lost 7 bases, the J end lost 10 bases, and 17 bases lay between the germline ends. The CDR3 runs to 13 residues. The germline V gene has CDR1 MDHEN and CDR2 SYDVKM.

The rearrangement links TRBV28 to TRBJ2-5, with 7 bases that match TRBD1. The CDR3 contains 15 residues. Germline trimming cut 5 bases from V and 4 bases from J; bases unmatched to any gene: 10. Germline-derived CDR1 and CDR2 are MDHEN and SYDVKM. The CDR3 region is CASSLTGDVGETQYF. In DNA form, the CDR3 reads TGTGCCAGCAGTCTAACAGGGGATGTGGGAGAGACCCAGTACTTC.

This clone was observed a handful of times. This same CDR3 is encoded by further DNA sequences in the sample. The chain is built from TRBV6-6 and TRBJ2-5; 8 bases line up with TRBD2. The V and J ends lost 2 bases and 5 bases, in that order; junction bases with no gene match: 1. The CDR3 is 13 residues long. Germline lookup yields CDR1 MNHNY and CDR2 SVGAGI (reference sequence). CDR3 loop: CASSYGGGETQYF. For the CDR3, the DNA is TGTGCCAGCAGTTACGGCGGGGGGGAGACCCAGTACTTC.

The chain couples TRBV21-1 to TRBJ1-1; the DNA was not compared with TRBD1, the D call given in the table. TRBV21-1 is labeled a pseudogene. The CDR3 loop spans 13 amino acids. CDR3 in amino acids: CASNFRVVAEAFF. For the CDR3, the DNA is TGTGCCAGCAACTTCAGGGTTGTCGCTGAAGCTTTCTTT.

The V call is TRBV28, the J call TRBJ2-1; 7 bases are shared with TRBD1. The CDR3 has 12 residues. Germline CDR1 MDHEN, CDR2 SYDVKM. V dropped 4 bases and J dropped 9; count of bases not matched to a gene: 3. The CDR3 spells CASSSNRGEQFF. The CDR3 nucleotides are TGTGCCAGCAGTTCAAACAGGGGTGAGCAGTTCTTC.

This clone has only a few counts. The rearrangement uses TRBV18 and TRBJ2-7; TRBD2 matches 9 bases. V was clipped by 5 bases and J by 4 bases; unmatched bases: 3. This CDR3 has 13 amino acids. Germline CDR1 reads KGHSH; CDR2 reads LQKENI. In nucleotides, the CDR3 is TGTGCCAGCTCAGGGCTAGCGGGGTACGAGCAGTACTTC. The encoded protein is CASSGLAGYEQYF.